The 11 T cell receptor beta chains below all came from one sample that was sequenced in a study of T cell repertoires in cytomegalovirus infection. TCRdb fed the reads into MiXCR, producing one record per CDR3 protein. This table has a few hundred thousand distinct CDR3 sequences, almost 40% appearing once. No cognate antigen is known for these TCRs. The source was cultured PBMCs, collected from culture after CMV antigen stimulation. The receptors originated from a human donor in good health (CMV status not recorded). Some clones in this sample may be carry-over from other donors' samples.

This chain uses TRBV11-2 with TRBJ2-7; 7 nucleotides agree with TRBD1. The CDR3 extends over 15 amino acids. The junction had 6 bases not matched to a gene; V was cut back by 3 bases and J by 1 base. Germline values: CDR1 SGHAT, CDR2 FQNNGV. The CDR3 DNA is TGTGCCAGCAGCTTGAACCGGGACAGATCCTACGAGCAGTACTTC. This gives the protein CASSLNRDRSYEQYF.

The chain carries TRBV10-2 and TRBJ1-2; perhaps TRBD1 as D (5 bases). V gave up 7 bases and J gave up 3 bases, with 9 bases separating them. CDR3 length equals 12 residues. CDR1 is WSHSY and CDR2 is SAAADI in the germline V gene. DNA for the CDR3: TGCGCCAGCACTGGGACCGACTATGGCTACACCTTC. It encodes CASTGTDYGYTF.

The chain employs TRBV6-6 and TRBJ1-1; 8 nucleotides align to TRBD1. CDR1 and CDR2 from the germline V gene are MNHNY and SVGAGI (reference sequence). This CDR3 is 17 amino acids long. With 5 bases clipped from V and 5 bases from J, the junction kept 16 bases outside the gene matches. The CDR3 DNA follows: TGTGCCAGCAGTCGGGACAGGCGGATAGTAGGATCGACTGAAGCTTTCTTT. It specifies CASSRDRRIVGSTEAFF.

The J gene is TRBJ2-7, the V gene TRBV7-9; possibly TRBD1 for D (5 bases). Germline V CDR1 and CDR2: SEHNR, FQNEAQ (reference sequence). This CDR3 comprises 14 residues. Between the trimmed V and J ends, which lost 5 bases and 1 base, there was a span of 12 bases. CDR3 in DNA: TGTGCCAGCAGCGGCCCCAGGGTTTCCTACGAGCAGTACTTC. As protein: CASSGPRVSYEQYF.

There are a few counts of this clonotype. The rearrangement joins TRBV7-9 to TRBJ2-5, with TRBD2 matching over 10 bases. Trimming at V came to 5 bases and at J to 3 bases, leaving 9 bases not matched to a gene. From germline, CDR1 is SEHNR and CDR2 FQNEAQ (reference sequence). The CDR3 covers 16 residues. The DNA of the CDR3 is TGTGCCAGCAGCACCCCGGGACTAGCGCGGAAAGAGACCCAGTACTTC. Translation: CASSTPGLARKETQYF. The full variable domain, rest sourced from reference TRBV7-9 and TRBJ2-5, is DTGVSQNPRHKITKRGQNVTFRCDPISEHNRLYWYRQTLGQGPEFLTYFQNEAQLEKSRLLSDRFSAERPKGSFSTLEIQRTEQGDSAMYLCASSTPGLARKETQYFGPGTRLLVL.

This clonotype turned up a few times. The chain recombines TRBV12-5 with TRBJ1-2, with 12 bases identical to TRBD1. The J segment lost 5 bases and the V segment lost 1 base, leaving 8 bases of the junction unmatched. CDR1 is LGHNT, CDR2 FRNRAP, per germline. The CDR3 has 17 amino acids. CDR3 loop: CASGLAQTGQGAYGYTF. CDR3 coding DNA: TGTGCTAGTGGTTTGGCCCAAACGGGACAGGGGGCATATGGCTACACCTTC.

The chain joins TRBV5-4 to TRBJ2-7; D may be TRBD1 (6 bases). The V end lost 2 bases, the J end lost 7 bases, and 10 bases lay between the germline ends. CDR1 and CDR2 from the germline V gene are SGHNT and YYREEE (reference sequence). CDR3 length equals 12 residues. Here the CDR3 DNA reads TGTGCCAGCAGCTTCCATAGGGGGGAGCAGTACTTC. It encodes CASSFHRGEQYF.

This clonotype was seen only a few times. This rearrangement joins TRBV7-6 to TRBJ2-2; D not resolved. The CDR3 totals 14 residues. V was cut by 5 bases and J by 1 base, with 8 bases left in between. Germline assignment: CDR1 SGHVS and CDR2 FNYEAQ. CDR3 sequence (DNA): TGTGCCAGCAGCCAGTGGAGGAACACCGGGGAGCTGTTTTTT. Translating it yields CASSQWRNTGELFF.

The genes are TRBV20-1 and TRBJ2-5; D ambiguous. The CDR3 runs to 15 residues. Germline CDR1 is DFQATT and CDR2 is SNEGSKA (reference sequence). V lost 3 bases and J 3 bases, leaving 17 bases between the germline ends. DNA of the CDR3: TGCAGTGCTAGGCGCGCTGGCACCGCAAAAGAGACCCAGTACTTC. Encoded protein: CSARRAGTAKETQYF.

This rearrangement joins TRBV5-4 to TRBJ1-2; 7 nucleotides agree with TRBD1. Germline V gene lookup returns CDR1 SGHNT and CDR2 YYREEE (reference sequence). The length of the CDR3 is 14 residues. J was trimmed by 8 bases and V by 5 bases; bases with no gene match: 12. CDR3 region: CASRGLTGVEGYTF. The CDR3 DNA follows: TGTGCCAGCAGGGGGCTCACAGGGGTGGAAGGCTACACCTTC.

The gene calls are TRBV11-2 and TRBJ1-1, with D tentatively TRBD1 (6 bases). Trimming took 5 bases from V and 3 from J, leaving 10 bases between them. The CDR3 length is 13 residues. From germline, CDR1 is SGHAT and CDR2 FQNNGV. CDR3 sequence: CASSGGQYTEAFF. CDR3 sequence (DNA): TGTGCCAGCAGCGGCGGACAGTACACTGAAGCTTTCTTT. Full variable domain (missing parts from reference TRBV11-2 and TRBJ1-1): EAGVAQSPRYKIIEKRQSVAFWCNPISGHATLYWYQQILGQGPKLLIQFQNNGVVDDSQLPKDRFSAERLKGVDSTLKIQPAKLEDSAVYLCASSGGQYTEAFFGQGTRLTVV.